Shown below are 25 T cell receptor beta chains from a single sample sequenced in a study of blood T cells in healthy people across ages. A second PCR of 7 to 11 cycles used a sample-barcoded 5' primer and a J-beta primer mix. TCRdb independently ran MiXCR on the 5' RACE reads; one entry per CDR3 protein. Of fewer than 2,000,000 distinct CDR3 sequences listed, about 35% were seen once; the top ten hold approximately 10%. Sequencing input: blood. These receptors all stem from a woman aged 25 to 45 in good health.

This clonotype was seen only once. The chain is built from TRBV14 and TRBJ2-7; 7 bases match TRBD2. Germline-derived CDR1 and CDR2 are SGHDN and FVKESK. After removal of 1 base from V and 0 bases from J, the junction contained 6 bases not matched to a gene. This CDR3 is 16 amino acids long. CDR3 coding DNA: TGTGCCAGCAGCCAAGCCGGACTAGGCAGCTCCTACGAGCAGTACTTC. Translating gives CASSQAGLGSSYEQYF.

V and J are TRBV20-1 and TRBJ1-2; D gene unclear. Trimming left V 6 bases short and J 13 bases short, with 21 bases between. Germline CDR1 is DFQATT and CDR2 is SNEGSKA (reference sequence). The CDR3 runs to 12 residues. CDR3 sequence: CSALSGVLPSTF. CDR3 nucleotides: TGCAGTGCCCTGAGTGGGGTCCTCCCCTCCACCTTC.

This clonotype was recorded a few times. V is TRBV7-2 and J is TRBJ2-7, with 9 bases that match TRBD2. There are 16 residues in the CDR3. V was pared by 4 bases and J by 4 bases, with 11 bases of the junction left unmatched. The germline gives CDR1 SGHTA, CDR2 FQGNSA. Here the CDR3 DNA reads TGTGCCAGCAGCTCTCCTCCGGGACTAGCAGGGTACGAGCAGTACTTC. This sequence encodes CASSSPPGLAGYEQYF.

This clonotype was seen a few times. CDR3 nucleotide sequence: TGTGCCAGCAGCGGGAAGGCGGGAGGCAGAGATACGCAGTATTTT. It yields the protein CASSGKAGGRDTQYF. The rearrangement uses TRBV4-2 and TRBJ2-3; 8 nucleotides line up with TRBD2. Trimming at V came to 5 bases and at J to 5 bases, leaving 9 bases not matched to a gene. The CDR3 is 15 amino acids. The V gene's germline CDR1 is LGHNA and CDR2 YNFKEQ.

In regard to this clonotype: The junction shows a germline mismatch at one end, possibly a read error. The chain couples TRBV7-6 to TRBJ2-1, with D unclear. The length of the CDR3 is 17 residues. Germline lookup yields CDR1 SGHVS and CDR2 FNYEAQ. The CDR3 sequence: CANSPFDISRAYNEQFF. CDR3 sequence (DNA): TGTGCCAACAGCCCGTTCGACATCTCCCGAGCCTACAATGAGCAGTTCTTC.

Ten or more counts support this clonotype. V gene TRBV28 combines with J gene TRBJ2-7; TRBD1 agrees at 8 bases. The trim removed 10 bases at V and 6 bases at J, leaving 8 bases unmatched. This CDR3 is 12 amino acids long. Per the germline V gene, CDR1 is MDHEN and CDR2 is SYDVKM. CDR3 DNA: TGTGCCACCAATTTTGGACAGGGCGAGCAGTACTTC. It is translated as CATNFGQGEQYF.

This clonotype was seen a few times. CDR3 in amino acids: CSATQASGSRDEQYF. Here the CDR3 DNA reads TGCAGTGCTACCCAGGCTAGCGGGAGCAGGGACGAGCAGTACTTC. This chain links TRBV20-1 with TRBJ2-7; 10 bases map to TRBD2. The junction had 11 bases not matched to a gene; V was cut back by 4 bases and J by 5 bases. The germline gives CDR1 DFQATT, CDR2 SNEGSKA (reference sequence). The CDR3 is 15 amino acids.

This chain uses TRBV20-1 with TRBJ2-4; TRBD1 might be the D (5 bases). Germline loops: CDR1 DFQATT, CDR2 SNEGSKA (reference sequence). The V and J ends lost 5 bases and 2 bases respectively, with 10 bases between them. This CDR3 spans 13 amino acids. The CDR3 region is CSARRGTKNIQYF. CDR3 coding DNA: TGCAGTGCTCGAAGGGGAACCAAAAACATTCAGTACTTC.

This clonotype was counted at least ten times. V is TRBV5-1 and J is TRBJ2-5; D gene uncertain. CDR3 size: 13 residues. Germline CDR1 and CDR2: SGHRS and YFSETQ. The V and J ends lost 3 bases and 2 bases respectively, with 8 bases between them. CDR3 protein: CASSYQSQETQYF. The CDR3 nucleotides read TGCGCCAGCAGCTACCAGAGTCAAGAGACCCAGTACTTC.

This clonotype has only one observation. A read error may explain this, as a much larger clone is one base away. The chain links TRBV29-1 to TRBJ2-6; D is unclear. CDR1 SQVTM and CDR2 ANQGSEA come from the germline V gene. This CDR3 is 14 amino acids long. CDR3 DNA: TGCGGCGTCACGGGTCGTTCTGGGGCCAACGTCCTGACTTTC. Translation: CGVTGRSGANVLTF.

This clonotype was recorded a few times. The V call is TRBV29-1, the J call TRBJ2-2, with TRBD1 matching over 9 bases. Trimming took 5 bases from V and 7 from J; bases not matched to a gene: 8. The CDR3 length is 14 residues. Germline CDR1 SQVTM, CDR2 ANQGSEA. This CDR3 is CSVFQQGADGELFF. The CDR3 DNA sequence: TGCAGCGTTTTTCAACAGGGGGCGGACGGGGAGCTGTTTTTT.

On this clonotype itself: A much larger clone lies a single base off, so this may be a read error. This chain uses TRBV10-3 with TRBJ2-5; 9 bases map to TRBD1. The J call is uncertain, as TRBJ2-7 better fits the DNA end. The germline gives CDR1 ENHRY, CDR2 SYGVKD. CDR3 length: 13 amino acids. CDR3 nucleotides: TGTGCCATCAACCCCGGGACAGGGACCGAGCAGTACTTC. Its protein is CAINPGTGTEQYF.

The chain has TRBV29-1 and TRBJ1-5, with a weak D call TRBD1 (6 bases). This CDR3 has 13 residues. Germline loops: CDR1 SQVTM, CDR2 ANQGSEA. The ends were cut back, 4 bases at V and 5 bases at J, with 12 bases in the middle. The CDR3: CSVGQAKDQPQHF. CDR3 nucleotides: TGCAGCGTTGGACAGGCCAAAGATCAGCCCCAGCATTTT.

This clonotype was detected only a few times. V and J are TRBV7-2 and TRBJ2-1; D is possibly TRBD2 (6 bases). This CDR3 comprises 18 residues. The germline gives CDR1 SGHTA, CDR2 FQGNSA. V was cut by 1 base and J by 0 bases, with 16 bases left in between. In DNA, the CDR3 is TGTGCCAGCAGCTTAGAGGGCTGGAGGGGTGGCTCCTACAATGAGCAGTTCTTC. It codes for CASSLEGWRGGSYNEQFF.

The gene calls are TRBV20-1 and TRBJ2-7; tentatively, D is TRBD1 (6 bases). The length of the CDR3 is 14 residues. The germline gives CDR1 DFQATT, CDR2 SNEGSKA (reference sequence). V was clipped by 3 bases and J by 3 bases, with 15 bases between them. CDR3 nucleotides: TGCAGTGCTAGTCCGGACAGCGATTACTACGAGCAGTACTTC. Translated: CSASPDSDYYEQYF.

This chain joins TRBV11-1 and TRBJ2-1; 7 positions match TRBD2. Per the germline V gene, CDR1 is SGHAT and CDR2 is FQDESV (reference sequence). The CDR3 loop spans 14 amino acids. J gave up 9 bases and V 2 bases, and 7 bases lay outside the gene matches. This chain's CDR3 is CASSLSGGSLEQFF. The CDR3 bases are TGTGCCAGCAGCTTATCAGGCGGGAGTCTTGAGCAGTTCTTC.

The J gene is TRBJ2-3, the V gene TRBV11-2; possibly TRBD1 for D (6 bases). The V gene's germline CDR1 is SGHAT and CDR2 FQNNGV. Trimming removed 5 bases from V and 7 bases from J, with 19 bases in between. This CDR3 spans 15 amino acids. The CDR3 region is CASSGEQGSIYTQYF. CDR3 DNA: TGTGCCAGCAGCGGAGAGCAGGGGAGTATTTATACGCAGTATTTT.

J is TRBJ2-1 and V is TRBV20-1; D unresolved. CDR1 is DFQATT, CDR2 SNEGSKA, per germline (reference sequence). Trimming stripped 1 base from V and 4 bases from J, with 14 bases between. The CDR3 consists of 15 residues. The CDR3 coding sequence is TGCAGTGCTAGAGTAGGCCTAGTGCCATACAATGAGCAGTTCTTC. This sequence encodes CSARVGLVPYNEQFF.

The chain carries TRBV7-3 and TRBJ2-1; TRBD2 matches 9 bases. The CDR3 length is 16 residues. Germline trimming cut 2 bases from V and 7 bases from J; bases unmatched to any gene: 9. CDR1 is SGHTA and CDR2 is FQGTGA in the germline V gene. The CDR3, as DNA: TGTGCCAGCAGCTTATTCGCGGGGGGGGCGCAGAATGAGCAGTTCTTC. Protein: CASSLFAGGAQNEQFF.

V usage is TRBV6-1 and J usage is TRBJ2-3; 12 nucleotides agree with TRBD2. Germline V lookup: CDR1 MNHNS, CDR2 SASEGT. This CDR3 is built from 18 residues. The trim removed 5 bases at V and 1 base at J, leaving 10 bases unmatched. The CDR3 region has the DNA TGTGCCAGCAGTCGAGTGACTAGCGGGAGTTGGGGCACAGATACGCAGTATTTT. Translated: CASSRVTSGSWGTDTQYF.

The chain employs TRBV28 and TRBJ2-1; 11 bases agree with TRBD2. This CDR3 spans 15 amino acids. V shed 3 bases and J 9 bases; nucleotides not matched to a gene: 7. CDR1 MDHEN and CDR2 SYDVKM come from the germline V gene. CDR3 protein: CASSFETSGSSEQFF. CDR3 nucleotides: TGTGCCAGCAGTTTTGAAACTAGCGGGAGTAGTGAGCAGTTCTTC.

The gene calls are TRBV7-9 and TRBJ1-2; D is possibly TRBD1 (6 bases). CDR1 SEHNR and CDR2 FQNEAQ come from the germline V gene (reference sequence). The V and J ends lost 4 bases and 7 bases respectively, with 16 bases between them. The CDR3 loop spans 14 amino acids. CDR3 nucleotide sequence: TGTGCCAGCAGCTATCAAGGGGGGGGGTTTGGCTACACCTTC. The encoded protein is CASSYQGGGFGYTF.

J is TRBJ1-2 and V is TRBV6-1; D is undetermined. Germline CDR1 and CDR2: MNHNS and SASEGT. The CDR3 is made up of 10 amino acids. Trimming took off 11 bases at V and 4 bases at J, with 8 bases between the two ends. The CDR3 sequence is CALRGYGYTF. The CDR3 DNA reads as TGTGCCCTACGTGGCTATGGCTACACCTTC.

The V and J genes are TRBV2 and TRBJ2-3; the match to TRBD1 covers 8 bases. The CDR3 is 15 amino acids. V shed 6 bases and J 0 bases; nucleotides not matched to a gene: 5. Germline V gene data show CDR1 as SNHLY and CDR2 as FYNNEI. CDR3 amino acids: CASRADRGSTDTQYF. Written as DNA, the CDR3 is TGTGCCAGCAGAGCAGACAGGGGCAGCACAGATACGCAGTATTTT. The full variable domain, its missing parts supplied by reference TRBV2 and TRBJ2-3, is EPEVTQTPSHQVTQMGQEVILRCVPISNHLYFYWYRQILGQKVEFLVSFYNNEISEKSEIFDDQFSVERPDGSNFTLKIRSTKLEDSAMYFCASRADRGSTDTQYFGPGTRLTVL.

V gene TRBV3-1 combines with J gene TRBJ2-6, with D possibly matching TRBD1 (5 bases). The V end was cut by 4 bases, the J end by 13 bases, with 11 bases between. Germline CDR1 and CDR2: LGHDT and YNNKEL (reference sequence). The CDR3 has 12 residues. The DNA for the CDR3 is TGTGCCAGCAGCCCCCATCCAGGGGTCCTGACTTTC. This codes for CASSPHPGVLTF.